Each of the 21 T cell receptor beta chains below was sequenced from the same sample in a study of shared clonotypes between healthy human individuals. The repertoire was sequenced with immunoSEQ multiplex PCR; TCRdb's copy has only in-frame clones and lacks some. This sample has roughly 500,000 clones, with approximately 78% found just once. The sequencing sample was made of PBMCs. The receptor set was obtained from a middle-aged woman in good health. Some clones in this sample may be carry-over from other donors' samples.

The chain carries TRBV14 and TRBJ1-1; D gene uncertain. V was shortened by 2 bases and J by 4 bases, with 8 bases between the two germline ends. Germline-derived CDR1 and CDR2 are SGHDN and FVKESK. This CDR3 region has 13 residues. In DNA, the CDR3 is TGTGCCAGCAGCCAACTGGGGAGCACTGAAGCTTTCTTT. Its protein product is CASSQLGSTEAFF.

The chain has TRBV18 and TRBJ2-1; weak D call: TRBD2 (6 bases). Germline V gene sequence: CDR1 KGHSH, CDR2 LQKENI. The CDR3 runs to 17 residues. V was clipped by 3 bases and J by 4 bases, with 19 bases between them. This CDR3 reads CASSPPAAGRLYNEQFF. The CDR3 DNA sequence: TGTGCCAGCTCACCTCCCGCGGCGGGAAGATTATACAATGAGCAGTTCTTC. Full variable domain (missing parts from reference TRBV18 and TRBJ2-1): NAGVMQNPRHLVRRRGQEARLRCSPMKGHSHVYWYRQLPEEGLKFMVYLQKENIIDESGMPKERFSAEFPKEGPSILRIQQVVRGDSAAYFCASSPPAAGRLYNEQFFGPGTRLTVL.

The gene calls are TRBV27 and TRBJ2-2; 7 nucleotides match TRBD2. V shed 6 bases, J shed 8 bases, and the junction held 9 bases outside the gene matches. CDR1 and CDR2 from the germline V gene are MNHEY and SMNVEV (reference sequence). The CDR3 runs to 14 residues. The CDR3: CASSPSGKRGELFF. As DNA, the CDR3 is TGTGCCAGCAGCCCAAGCGGGAAGAGAGGGGAGCTGTTTTTT.

Points on this clone: Because it lacks the conserved phenylalanine or tryptophan at the end, this CDR3 is likely a read error. The DNA is omitted, as the CDR3 cannot be located on it reliably, and the CDR3 follows TCRdb's listing. The chain combines TRBV5-4 with TRBJ2-4; the DNA was not used to check the table's D call, TRBD2. The CDR3 totals 10 residues, both ends included. CDR1 and CDR2 (germline): SGHNT, YYREEE (reference sequence). CDR3 protein: CASSSEGTRL.

The chain joins TRBV28 to TRBJ2-3; the match to TRBD2 covers 7 bases. The J segment lost 4 bases and the V segment lost 2 bases, leaving 6 bases of the junction unmatched. In germline, CDR1 is MDHEN, CDR2 SYDVKM. The CDR3 consists of 15 residues. Here the CDR3 DNA reads TGTGCCAGCAGTTTAGGCGGGAGAGGGGCAGATACGCAGTATTTT. Translating it yields CASSLGGRGADTQYF.

This clone was seen only a few times. The chain has TRBV5-4 and TRBJ1-3, with 8 bases fitting TRBD1. The CDR3 is 18 residues long. The germline V gene has CDR1 SGHNT and CDR2 YYREEE (reference sequence). Trimming removed 4 bases from V and 1 base from J; junction bases left unmatched: 13. In DNA, the CDR3 is TGTGCCAGCAGCCCTGCACCCGGACAGGGATTGTCTGGAAACACCATATATTTT. Protein: CASSPAPGQGLSGNTIYF.

This chain links TRBV5-4 with TRBJ2-5; D is uncertain. The CDR3 contains 13 residues. V dropped 2 bases and J dropped 5 bases, with 10 bases sitting between them. Germline V lookup: CDR1 SGHNT, CDR2 YYREEE (reference sequence). In DNA, the CDR3 is TGTGCCAGCAGCTTAACCCCTGGGGAGACCCAGTACTTC. Translating it yields CASSLTPGETQYF.

V usage is TRBV28 and J usage is TRBJ2-3; D is unclear. The CDR3 has 11 residues. Trimming removed 10 bases from V and 0 bases from J, with 5 bases in between. CDR1 MDHEN and CDR2 SYDVKM come from the germline V gene. The CDR3 loop reads CAITSTDTQYF. The CDR3 DNA follows: TGTGCCATAACTAGCACAGATACGCAGTATTTT.

This rearrangement joins TRBV6-5 to TRBJ1-1; the D is unclear. This CDR3 spans 13 amino acids. Germline CDR1 reads MNHEY; CDR2 reads SVGAGI. Trimming pared 0 bases from V and 0 bases from J, leaving 2 bases between. The DNA for the CDR3 is TGTGCCAGCAGTTACTCTATGAACACTGAAGCTTTCTTT. Encoded protein: CASSYSMNTEAFF.

J is TRBJ1-2 and V is TRBV9, with D maybe TRBD1 (6 bases). Germline CDR1 is SGDLS and CDR2 is YYNGEE. CDR3 size: 14 residues. V gave up 4 bases and J gave up 8 bases, with 18 bases separating them. The CDR3 loop is CASSPSGGQRGYTF. CDR3 DNA: TGTGCCAGCAGCCCCTCCGGGGGGCAGAGGGGCTACACCTTC. The whole variable domain, remainder taken from reference TRBV9 and TRBJ1-2, is DSGVTQTPKHLITATGQRVTLRCSPRSGDLSVYWYQQSLDQGLQFLIQYYNGEERAKGNILERFSAQQFPDLHSELNLSSLELGDSALYFCASSPSGGQRGYTFGSGTRLTVV.

The chain combines TRBV15 with TRBJ2-7, with TRBD2 identical over 13 bases. The CDR3 runs to 18 residues. V was pared by 3 bases and J by 1 base, with 9 bases of the junction left unmatched. CDR1 LNHNV and CDR2 YYDKDF come from the germline V gene (reference sequence). The DNA of the CDR3 is TGTGCCACCAGCAGCCAAACCCCACTAGCGGGGGGGTCCTACGAGCAGTACTTC. It encodes CATSSQTPLAGGSYEQYF. Filled out from reference TRBV15 and TRBJ2-7, the complete variable domain reads DAMVIQNPRYQVTQFGKPVTLSCSQTLNHNVMYWYQQKSSQAPKLLFHYYDKDFNNEADTPDNFQSRRPNTSFCFLDIRSPGLGDTAMYLCATSSQTPLAGGSYEQYFGPGTRLTVT.

The table lists this clone with a few counts. This chain links TRBV28 with TRBJ2-7; TRBD2 matches 14 bases. Looked up from germline, CDR1 is MDHEN and CDR2 is SYDVKM. The ends lost 10 bases at V and 5 bases at J; junction bases unmatched: 10. This CDR3 is 15 amino acids long. CDR3 protein: CATMGTSGSLHEQYF. In nucleotides, the CDR3 is TGTGCCACCATGGGGACTAGCGGGAGTCTCCACGAGCAGTACTTC.

This clone is medium-sized by share. The chain uses TRBV29-1 and TRBJ2-7, with TRBD1 matching over 8 bases. Germline V gene sequence: CDR1 SQVTM, CDR2 ANQGSEA. The CDR3 totals 12 residues. The ends lost 7 bases at V and 6 bases at J; junction bases unmatched: 8. The CDR3 loop is CSGGTGELEQYF. The CDR3 coding sequence is TGCAGCGGGGGGACAGGCGAACTCGAGCAGTACTTC.

The chain couples TRBV4-3 to TRBJ2-7; D ambiguous. From germline, CDR1 is LGHNA and CDR2 YSLEER. The CDR3 sequence is 17 residues long. Trimming cost V 1 base and J 0 bases, with 16 bases left between them. CDR3 in amino acids: CASSQAGAPRDSYEQYF. The DNA for the CDR3 is TGCGCCAGCAGCCAAGCCGGAGCCCCCCGAGACTCCTACGAGCAGTACTTC.

This clone was counted only a few times. This sequence joins TRBV30 and TRBJ2-1, with TRBD2 matching over 8 bases. The CDR3 totals 15 residues. J was trimmed by 7 bases and V by 4 bases; bases with no gene match: 12. Germline CDR1 and CDR2: GTSNPN and SVGIG (reference sequence). CDR3: CAWIQSGRRWNEQFF. CDR3 sequence (DNA): TGTGCCTGGATCCAAAGCGGGAGAAGGTGGAATGAGCAGTTCTTC.

This clone occurred many times. This chain uses TRBV5-1 with TRBJ2-5; the D call may be TRBD1 or TRBD2 (6 bases each). With 0 bases removed from V and 1 base from J, the gap between germline ends came to 13 bases. The CDR3 runs 16 residues. CDR1 is SGHRS, CDR2 YFSETQ, per germline. CDR3 sequence: CASSLGGWGAQETQYF. CDR3 nucleotide sequence: TGCGCCAGCAGCTTGGGGGGCTGGGGGGCCCAAGAGACCCAGTACTTC.

The chain combines TRBV19 with TRBJ2-1, with 7 bases fitting TRBD1. From germline, CDR1 is LNHDA and CDR2 SQIVND (reference sequence). This CDR3 has 15 amino acids. V dropped 4 bases and J dropped 7; count of bases not matched to a gene: 10. The CDR3 bases are TGTGCCAGTAGTAGGACCGACAGGGATGGAAATGAGCAGTTCTTC. It encodes CASSRTDRDGNEQFF.

The rearrangement links TRBV2 to TRBJ2-7; 7 bases line up with TRBD2. The trim removed 4 bases at V and 4 bases at J, leaving 4 bases unmatched. Germline-derived CDR1 and CDR2 are SNHLY and FYNNEI. This CDR3 has 13 residues. The CDR3 sequence is CASSGLAAYEQYF. CDR3 nucleotide sequence: TGTGCCAGCAGTGGACTAGCAGCTTACGAGCAGTACTTC.

This sequence joins TRBV5-1 and TRBJ2-7, with 8 bases identical to TRBD1. Per the germline V gene, CDR1 is SGHRS and CDR2 is YFSETQ. The CDR3 runs to 14 residues. The ends lost 8 bases at V and 6 bases at J; junction bases unmatched: 13. CDR3 in amino acids: CASNSGQGASEQYF. Here the CDR3 DNA reads TGCGCCAGTAATTCCGGGCAGGGGGCCTCCGAGCAGTACTTC.

CDR3 DNA: TGTGCCAGCAGACCGGGTGGTGGACAGGGTGGCACCATATATTTT. Residues: CASRPGGGQGGTIYF. The chain employs TRBV6-5 and TRBJ1-3; 8 nucleotides match TRBD1. V lost 6 bases to trimming and J lost 9 bases; unmatched junction nucleotides: 13. CDR3 length: 15 residues. Germline values: CDR1 MNHEY, CDR2 SVGAGI.

The V gene is TRBV10-2, the J gene TRBJ2-5, with TRBD1 matching over 9 bases. After removal of 7 bases from V and 2 bases from J, the junction contained 8 bases not matched to a gene. The CDR3 covers 15 residues. The germline gives CDR1 WSHSY, CDR2 SAAADI. The CDR3 protein is CASNQGQGQQETQYF. The CDR3 nucleotides read TGCGCCAGCAACCAGGGACAGGGCCAACAAGAGACCCAGTACTTC.